The next 28 T cell receptor beta chains were all read from a single sample in a study of brain T cells in children with intractable seizures. Time point here: blood from clinic visit 5 months post-surgery; TSC patient then seizure free. Repertoires were generated with immunoSEQ multiplex PCR, while TCRdb's copy carries only in-frame clones and drops some. Among hundreds of thousands of clones listed, over 90% were seen once. The material was peripheral blood, obtained roughly 5 months after surgery. The receptors were gathered from a boy less than two years old with tuberous sclerosis and intractable seizures.

This clone was detected a few times. This chain joins TRBV6-5 and TRBJ1-5; 8 bases line up with TRBD1. The CDR3 length is 12 residues. V trimming: 6 bases; J trimming: 15 bases; junction bases outside the gene matches: 10. Germline CDR1 and CDR2: MNHEY and SVGAGI. The CDR3 DNA reads TGTGCCAGCAGAGGAGGGACAGGCATGTGGCATTTT. It translates to CASRGGTGMWHF.

This sequence joins TRBV2 and TRBJ1-2, with 7 bases aligning to TRBD1. Germline V CDR1 and CDR2: SNHLY, FYNNEI. CDR3 length: 15 residues. V gave up 6 bases and J gave up 4 bases; unmatched junction bases: 11. The CDR3 DNA follows: TGTGCCAGCAGCCCACAGGGGTCAGGCCTCTATGGCTACACCTTC. Its translation is CASSPQGSGLYGYTF.

The rearrangement joins TRBV7-9 to TRBJ2-7; the D is unclear. V was cut by 1 base and J by 0 bases, with 4 bases left in between. This CDR3 is 13 amino acids long. Looked up from germline, CDR1 is SEHNR and CDR2 is FQNEAQ (reference sequence). The CDR3 nucleotides are TGTGCCAGCAGCTTAGGCATCTCCTACGAGCAGTACTTC. Translated, it gives CASSLGISYEQYF.

The rearrangement uses TRBV25-1 and TRBJ2-3; 7 bases agree with TRBD2. Germline V gene sequence: CDR1 MGHDK, CDR2 SYGVNS. Unmatched junction bases numbered 15, after V lost 7 bases and J lost 2 bases. This CDR3 has 17 amino acids. The CDR3 region is CASTRTGGGFYTDTQYF. CDR3 sequence (DNA): TGTGCCAGCACTAGGACGGGCGGGGGTTTCTACACAGATACGCAGTATTTT.

This chain uses TRBV5-8 with TRBJ2-7, with D tentatively TRBD2 (6 bases). Germline CDR1 is SGHTS and CDR2 is YDEGEE. CDR3 length equals 16 residues. Deletions cut 4 bases from V and 7 bases from J, with 24 bases between. The chain's CDR3 is CASSPGDSRVGWEQYF. The DNA for the CDR3 is TGTGCCAGCAGCCCCGGGGACTCCCGAGTGGGGTGGGAGCAGTACTTC. Complete variable domain (other parts from reference TRBV5-8 and TRBJ2-7): EAGVTQSPTHLIKTRGQQATLRCSPISGHTSVYWYQQALGLGLQFLLWYDEGEERNRGNFPPRFSGRQFPNYSSELNVNALELEDSALYLCASSPGDSRVGWEQYFGPGTRLTVT.

The chain employs TRBV29-1 and TRBJ1-1; TRBD1 matches at 8 bases. The CDR3 runs 14 residues. Germline values: CDR1 SQVTM, CDR2 ANQGSEA. Trimming cost V 4 bases and J 3 bases; bases outside gene matches: 7. The CDR3 is CSVVPAGGDTEAFF. In DNA form, the CDR3 reads TGCAGCGTTGTTCCGGCAGGGGGCGACACTGAAGCTTTCTTT. Complete variable domain (other parts from reference TRBV29-1 and TRBJ1-1): SAVISQKPSRDICQRGTSLTIQCQVDSQVTMMFWYRQQPGQSLTLIATANQGSEATYESGFVIDKFPISRPNLTFSTLTVSNMSPEDSSIYLCSVVPAGGDTEAFFGQGTRLTVV.

The V and J genes are TRBV5-1 and TRBJ1-4, with D possibly being TRBD1 (5 bases). In germline, CDR1 is SGHRS, CDR2 YFSETQ. There are 14 residues in the CDR3. Trimming left V 1 base short and J 8 bases short, with 12 bases between. CDR3 bases: TGCGCCAGCAGCTTGTTTCAGGGAGGGGAAAAACTGTTTTTT. This gives the protein CASSLFQGGEKLFF.

The chain links TRBV28 to TRBJ1-4; D may be TRBD1 (6 bases). V gave up 4 bases and J gave up 5 bases, with 14 bases separating them. This CDR3 spans 15 amino acids. Germline V gene lookup returns CDR1 MDHEN and CDR2 SYDVKM. The CDR3 sequence: CASSSAQGPNEKLFF. CDR3 nucleotides: TGTGCCAGCAGTTCGGCTCAGGGGCCGAATGAAAAACTGTTTTTT.

J is TRBJ1-1 and V is TRBV19; TRBD1 is a possible D gene (5 bases). Trimming left V 4 bases short and J 5 bases short, with 14 bases between. CDR1 is LNHDA, CDR2 SQIVND, per germline (reference sequence). This CDR3 region has 14 residues. The CDR3 here is CASSSSPGRTEAFF. In DNA form, the CDR3 reads TGTGCCAGTAGTAGCTCGCCAGGGCGAACTGAAGCTTTCTTT.

The chain couples TRBV24-1 to TRBJ2-2; D not certain. With 7 bases removed from V and 5 bases from J, the gap between germline ends came to 10 bases. The CDR3 loop spans 13 amino acids. Germline V gene lookup returns CDR1 KGHDR and CDR2 SFDVKD. This CDR3 reads CATRGHATGELFF. In DNA form, the CDR3 reads TGTGCCACCAGGGGCCACGCAACCGGGGAGCTGTTTTTT.

The chain joins TRBV18 to TRBJ1-4; TRBD1 matches 8 bases. The ends lost 4 bases at V and 5 bases at J; junction bases unmatched: 3. Germline CDR1 KGHSH, CDR2 LQKENI. This CDR3 is 14 amino acids long. This chain's CDR3 is CASSRDRWNEKLFF. The CDR3 nucleotides are TGTGCCAGCTCACGGGACAGGTGGAATGAAAAACTGTTTTTT.

J is TRBJ2-3 and V is TRBV29-1; D possibly matches TRBD1 or TRBD2 (5 bases each). The CDR3 covers 13 residues. Trimming removed 7 bases from V and 5 bases from J, with 16 bases in between. Germline CDR1 reads SQVTM; CDR2 reads ANQGSEA. The CDR3 DNA is TGCAGCGCCGGAAGGGACCCCCTAGATACGCAGTATTTT. This encodes CSAGRDPLDTQYF.

The V gene is TRBV9, the J gene TRBJ1-2; D gene ambiguous. The CDR3 sequence is 14 residues long. The germline CDR1 and CDR2 sequences are SGDLS and YYNGEE. The V and J ends lost 0 bases and 2 bases respectively, with 8 bases between them. Here the CDR3 DNA reads TGTGCCAGCAGCGTAGCTTTAGGAAACTATGGCTACACCTTC. Translated, it gives CASSVALGNYGYTF.

A single count supports this clone. The rearrangement links TRBV15 to TRBJ2-1; 12 bases align to TRBD1. Germline trimming cut 6 bases from V and 8 bases from J; bases unmatched to any gene: 17. Germline V lookup: CDR1 LNHNV, CDR2 YYDKDF (reference sequence). The CDR3 contains 18 residues. CDR3 in DNA: TGTGCCACCAGGCGTCGGGACAGGGGGCGGAGTGTAACGGATGAGCAGTTCTTC. Encoded protein: CATRRRDRGRSVTDEQFF.

J is TRBJ1-6 and V is TRBV18, with D uncertain. Germline CDR1 and CDR2: KGHSH and LQKENI. Trimming removed 3 bases from V and 7 bases from J, with 7 bases in between. This CDR3 comprises 13 residues. The CDR3 region is CASSPYGNSPLHF. CDR3 nucleotides: TGTGCCAGCTCACCGTATGGGAATTCACCCCTCCACTTT.

The V gene is TRBV5-4, the J gene TRBJ2-3; 9 nucleotides align to TRBD2. V lost 2 bases to trimming and J lost 2 bases; unmatched junction nucleotides: 6. This CDR3 spans 16 amino acids. Germline values: CDR1 SGHNT, CDR2 YYREEE (reference sequence). CDR3 loop: CASSFRSGRSTDTQYF. Written as DNA, the CDR3 is TGTGCCAGCAGCTTTCGAAGCGGGAGGTCCACAGATACGCAGTATTTT. Full variable domain (remainder filled in from reference TRBV5-4 and TRBJ2-3): ETGVTQSPTHLIKTRGQQVTLRCSSQSGHNTVSWYQQALGQGPQFIFQYYREEENGRGNFPPRFSGLQFPNYSSELNVNALELDDSALYLCASSFRSGRSTDTQYFGPGTRLTVL.

The CDR3: CASSQDPYTEAFF. CDR3 nucleotide sequence: TGTGCCAGCAGCCAAGATCCTTACACTGAAGCTTTCTTT. The chain is built from TRBV3-1 (or the pseudogene TRBV3-2) and TRBJ1-1; no reliable D call. The V and J ends lost 0 bases and 3 bases respectively, with 5 bases between them. The germline V gene encodes CDR1 LGHDT and CDR2 YNNKEL (reference sequence). The CDR3 totals 13 residues.

The chain links TRBV12-3 or TRBV12-4 to TRBJ2-5; D might be TRBD2 (6 bases). This CDR3 has 13 amino acids. V was clipped by 6 bases and J by 3 bases, with 11 bases between them. CDR3 amino acids: CASRWGGEETQYF. CDR3 sequence (DNA): TGTGCCAGCAGGTGGGGCGGGGAAGAGACCCAGTACTTC.

The chain couples TRBV30 to TRBJ1-6; no clear D. The germline V gene encodes CDR1 GTSNPN and CDR2 SVGIG (reference sequence). This CDR3 is 12 amino acids long. V lost 4 bases, J lost 13 bases, and 14 bases lay in between. CDR3 region: CAWKESAFPLHF. The CDR3 coding sequence is TGTGCCTGGAAAGAATCGGCGTTTCCCCTCCACTTT.

The chain links TRBV5-5 to TRBJ2-1; unclear D gene. Trimming cost V 4 bases and J 0 bases, with 11 bases left between them. Germline lookup yields CDR1 SGHKS and CDR2 YYEKEE (reference sequence). CDR3 length: 15 amino acids. Written as DNA, the CDR3 is TGTGCCAGCAGCCCGTGGATGAGCTCCTACAATGAGCAGTTCTTC. Encoded protein: CASSPWMSSYNEQFF.

V is TRBV27 and J is TRBJ2-7, with no clear D. Germline V lookup: CDR1 MNHEY, CDR2 SMNVEV (reference sequence). V was pared by 3 bases and J by 3 bases, with 3 bases between. This CDR3 is 11 amino acids long. CDR3 in amino acids: CASSFNYEQYF. The DNA of the CDR3 is TGTGCCAGCAGTTTTAACTACGAGCAGTACTTC.

A few counts support this clone. The V gene is TRBV6-5, the J gene TRBJ1-1, with TRBD1 as a possible D gene (6 bases). Germline-derived CDR1 and CDR2 are MNHEY and SVGAGI. Trimming left V 2 bases short and J 5 bases short, with 12 bases between. CDR3 length: 14 amino acids. CDR3 region: CASSYTGSSTEAFF. For the CDR3, the DNA is TGTGCCAGCAGTTACACAGGGTCCTCGACTGAAGCTTTCTTT.

The CDR3 region has the DNA TGTGCCAGCAGCCAGCAGGGACAGGGGCTCGAGCAGTACTTC. Amino acid sequence: CASSQQGQGLEQYF. This rearrangement joins TRBV7-2 to TRBJ2-7; TRBD1 aligns across 10 bases. Germline assignment: CDR1 SGHTA and CDR2 FQGNSA. There are 14 residues in the CDR3. J gave up 6 bases and V 5 bases, and 7 bases lay outside the gene matches.

V gene TRBV27 combines with J gene TRBJ2-7; D is unresolved. This CDR3 contains 13 residues. The V end was cut by 8 bases, the J end by 6 bases, with 17 bases between. Germline-derived CDR1 and CDR2 are MNHEY and SMNVEV (reference sequence). This CDR3 is CASGPRSSGEQYF. The CDR3 region has the DNA TGTGCCAGCGGTCCTAGATCCTCTGGCGAGCAGTACTTC.

A few counts support this clone. V is TRBV18 and J is TRBJ1-5; TRBD1 agrees at 9 bases. V shed 3 bases and J 1 base; nucleotides not matched to a gene: 10. CDR1 KGHSH and CDR2 LQKENI come from the germline V gene. CDR3 length equals 18 residues. In DNA form, the CDR3 reads TGTGCCAGCTCACCGCAATCTACAGGGGGCTTAAGCAATCAGCCCCAGCATTTT. Translated: CASSPQSTGGLSNQPQHF. Using reference TRBV18 and TRBJ1-5 for the parts outside the CDR3, the full variable domain is NAGVMQNPRHLVRRRGQEARLRCSPMKGHSHVYWYRQLPEEGLKFMVYLQKENIIDESGMPKERFSAEFPKEGPSILRIQQVVRGDSAAYFCASSPQSTGGLSNQPQHFGDGTRLSIL.

The CDR3 DNA follows: TGTGCCAGCAGTTACTCGGCAGGCGGGGAACTGTTTTTT. This encodes CASSYSAGGELFF. The rearrangement links TRBV6-5 to TRBJ1-4; no definite D call. CDR3 size: 13 residues. V dropped 0 bases and J dropped 12 bases, with 11 bases sitting between them. Germline-derived CDR1 and CDR2 are MNHEY and SVGAGI.

The chain couples TRBV6-5 to TRBJ2-5; 7 nucleotides match TRBD2. V was pared by 6 bases and J by 2 bases, with 6 bases of the junction left unmatched. The CDR3 spans 14 residues. Germline CDR1 reads MNHEY; CDR2 reads SVGAGI. CDR3 sequence: CASSPGTTQETQYF. CDR3 sequence (DNA): TGTGCCAGCAGCCCCGGGACTACGCAAGAGACCCAGTACTTC.

The chain has TRBV7-6 and TRBJ1-5, with D unclear. Germline V gene data show CDR1 as SGHVS and CDR2 as FNYEAQ. Trimming pared 5 bases from V and 6 bases from J, leaving 17 bases between. This CDR3 spans 15 amino acids. CDR3 DNA sequence: TGTGCCAGCAGCCCCGTTGGGCGGTATAGTCAGCCCCAGCATTTT. It is translated as CASSPVGRYSQPQHF.